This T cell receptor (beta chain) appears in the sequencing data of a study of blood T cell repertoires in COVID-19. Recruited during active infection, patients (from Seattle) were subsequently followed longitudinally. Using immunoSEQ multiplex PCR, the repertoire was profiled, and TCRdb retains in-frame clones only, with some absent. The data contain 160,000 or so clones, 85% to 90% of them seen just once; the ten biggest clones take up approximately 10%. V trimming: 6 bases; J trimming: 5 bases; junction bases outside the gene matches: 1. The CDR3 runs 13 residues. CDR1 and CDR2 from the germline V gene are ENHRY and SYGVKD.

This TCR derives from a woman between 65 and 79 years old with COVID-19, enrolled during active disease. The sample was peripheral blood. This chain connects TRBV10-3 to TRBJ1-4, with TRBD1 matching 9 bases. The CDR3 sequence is CAIRDRGNEKLFF. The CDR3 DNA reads TGTGCCATCAGAGACAGGGGGAATGAAAAACTGTTTTTT.